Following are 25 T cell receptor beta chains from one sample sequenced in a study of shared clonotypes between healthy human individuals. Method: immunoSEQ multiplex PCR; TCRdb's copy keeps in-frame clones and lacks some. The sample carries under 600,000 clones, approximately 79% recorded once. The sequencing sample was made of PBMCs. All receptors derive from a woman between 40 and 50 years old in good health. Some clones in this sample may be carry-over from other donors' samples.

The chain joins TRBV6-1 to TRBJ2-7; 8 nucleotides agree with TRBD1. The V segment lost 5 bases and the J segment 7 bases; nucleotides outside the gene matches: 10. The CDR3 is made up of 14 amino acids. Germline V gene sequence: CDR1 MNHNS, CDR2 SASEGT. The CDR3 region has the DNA TGTGCCAGCAGTCCTCGGCAGGGGGCTGGAGAGCAGTACTTC. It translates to CASSPRQGAGEQYF.

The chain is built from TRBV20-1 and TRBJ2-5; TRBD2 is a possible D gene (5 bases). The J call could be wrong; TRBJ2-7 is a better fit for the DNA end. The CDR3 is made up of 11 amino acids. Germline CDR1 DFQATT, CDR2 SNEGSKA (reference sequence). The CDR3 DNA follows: TGCAGTGCCCCCGACTACCACGAGCAGTACTTC. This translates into CSAPDYHEQYF.

DNA of the CDR3: TGTGCCAGCAGTTTATCAACAGCCCAATTATTAGATGGCTACACCTTC. Residues: CASSLSTAQLLDGYTF. The V call is TRBV27, the J call TRBJ1-2; unclear D gene. This CDR3 has 16 amino acids. Germline V gene lookup returns CDR1 MNHEY and CDR2 SMNVEV (reference sequence). The V end was cut by 0 bases, the J end by 6 bases, with 17 bases between.

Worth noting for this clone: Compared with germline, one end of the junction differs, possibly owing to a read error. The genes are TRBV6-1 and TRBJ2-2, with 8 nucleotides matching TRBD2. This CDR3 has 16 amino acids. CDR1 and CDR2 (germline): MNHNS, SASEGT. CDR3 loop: CAISELAGGSTGELFF. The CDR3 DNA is TGTGCCATCAGTGAGCTGGCGGGAGGCTCCACCGGGGAGCTGTTTTTT.

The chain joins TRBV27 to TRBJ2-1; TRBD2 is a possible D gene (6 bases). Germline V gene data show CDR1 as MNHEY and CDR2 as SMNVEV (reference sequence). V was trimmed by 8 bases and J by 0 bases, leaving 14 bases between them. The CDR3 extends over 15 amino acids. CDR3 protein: CASRGRGSSYNEQFF. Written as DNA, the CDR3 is TGTGCCAGCCGGGGCCGGGGGAGCTCCTACAATGAGCAGTTCTTC.

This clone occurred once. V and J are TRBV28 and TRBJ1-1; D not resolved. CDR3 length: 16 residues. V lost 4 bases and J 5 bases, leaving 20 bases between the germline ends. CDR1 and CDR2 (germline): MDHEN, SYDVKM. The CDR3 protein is CASSSLLGGEGTEAFF. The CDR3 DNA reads TGTGCCAGCAGTTCACTCCTGGGTGGGGAAGGGACTGAAGCTTTCTTT.

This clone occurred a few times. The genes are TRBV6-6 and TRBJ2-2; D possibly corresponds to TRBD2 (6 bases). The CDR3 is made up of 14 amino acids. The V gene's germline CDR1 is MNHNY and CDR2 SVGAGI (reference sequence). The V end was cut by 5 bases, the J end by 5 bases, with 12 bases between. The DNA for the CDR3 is TGTGCCAGCAGTGGGGTAGCGGAAACCGGGGAGCTGTTTTTT. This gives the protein CASSGVAETGELFF.

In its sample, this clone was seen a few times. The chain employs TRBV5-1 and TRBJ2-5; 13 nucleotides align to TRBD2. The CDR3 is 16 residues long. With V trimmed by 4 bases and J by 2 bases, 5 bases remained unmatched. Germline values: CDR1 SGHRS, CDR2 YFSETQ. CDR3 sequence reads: CASSPGLAGEQETQYF. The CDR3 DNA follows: TGCGCCAGCAGCCCCGGACTAGCGGGAGAACAAGAGACCCAGTACTTC.

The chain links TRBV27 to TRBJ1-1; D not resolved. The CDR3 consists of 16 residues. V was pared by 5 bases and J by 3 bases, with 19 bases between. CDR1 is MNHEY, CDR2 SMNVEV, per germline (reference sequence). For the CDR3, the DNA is TGTGCCAGCAGTACATCCAAGGGTTCAAGTGACACTGAAGCTTTCTTT. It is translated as CASSTSKGSSDTEAFF.

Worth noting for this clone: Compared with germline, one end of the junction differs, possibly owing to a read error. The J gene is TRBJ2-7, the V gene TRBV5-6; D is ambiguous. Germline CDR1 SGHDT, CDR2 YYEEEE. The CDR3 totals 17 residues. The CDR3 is CANSLAVSRVLAYEQYF. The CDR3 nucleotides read TGTGCCAACAGCTTGGCAGTCTCTAGGGTACTCGCCTACGAGCAGTACTTC.

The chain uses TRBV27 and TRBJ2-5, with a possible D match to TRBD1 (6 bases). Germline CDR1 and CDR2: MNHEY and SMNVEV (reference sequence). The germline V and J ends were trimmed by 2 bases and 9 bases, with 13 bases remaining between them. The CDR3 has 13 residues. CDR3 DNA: TGTGCCAGCAGTTTACACAGGGCAGGAGCCCAGTACTTC. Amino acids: CASSLHRAGAQYF.

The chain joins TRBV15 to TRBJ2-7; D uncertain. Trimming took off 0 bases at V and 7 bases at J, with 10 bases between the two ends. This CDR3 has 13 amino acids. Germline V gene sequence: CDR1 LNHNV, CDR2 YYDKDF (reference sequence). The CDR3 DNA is TGTGCCACCAGCAGAGATCGAGAGGAAGAGCAGTACTTC. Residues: CATSRDREEEQYF.

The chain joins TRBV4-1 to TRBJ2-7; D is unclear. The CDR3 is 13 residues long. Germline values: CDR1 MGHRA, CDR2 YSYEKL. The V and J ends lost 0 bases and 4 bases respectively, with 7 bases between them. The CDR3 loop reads CASSQEVVYEQYF. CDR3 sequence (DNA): TGCGCCAGCAGCCAAGAAGTAGTATACGAGCAGTACTTC.

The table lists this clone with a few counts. The CDR3 DNA follows: TGTGCCAGCAGTCCCAGCGGGAGGGACATTCAGTACTTC. Protein: CASSPSGRDIQYF. The chain couples TRBV9 to TRBJ2-4; 10 nucleotides align to TRBD2. Germline V gene lookup returns CDR1 SGDLS and CDR2 YYNGEE. V was pared by 5 bases and J by 8 bases, with 4 bases of the junction left unmatched. This CDR3 is 13 amino acids long. The full variable domain, completed using reference TRBV9 and TRBJ2-4, is DSGVTQTPKHLITATGQRVTLRCSPRSGDLSVYWYQQSLDQGLQFLIQYYNGEERAKGNILERFSAQQFPDLHSELNLSSLELGDSALYFCASSPSGRDIQYFGAGTRLSVL.

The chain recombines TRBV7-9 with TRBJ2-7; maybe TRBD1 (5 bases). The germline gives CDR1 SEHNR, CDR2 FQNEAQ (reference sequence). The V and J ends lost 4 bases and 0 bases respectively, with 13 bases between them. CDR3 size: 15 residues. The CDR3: CASSSRQGSSYEQYF. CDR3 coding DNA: TGTGCCAGCAGCTCCCGCCAGGGCAGCTCCTACGAGCAGTACTTC.

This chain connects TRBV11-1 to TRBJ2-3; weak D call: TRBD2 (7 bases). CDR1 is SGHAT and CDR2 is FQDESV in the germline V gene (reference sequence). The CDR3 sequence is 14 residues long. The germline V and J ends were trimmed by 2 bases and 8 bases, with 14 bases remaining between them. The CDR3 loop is CASSLTRGGSTQYF. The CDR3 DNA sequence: TGTGCCAGCAGCTTAACTAGGGGGGGCAGTACGCAGTATTTT.

CDR3 in amino acids: CATSRDDAVGGQFF. The CDR3 coding sequence is TGTGCCACCAGCAGAGATGATGCGGTGGGTGGGCAGTTCTTC. The rearrangement links TRBV15 to TRBJ2-1; D is unresolved. The CDR3 contains 14 residues. CDR1 LNHNV and CDR2 YYDKDF come from the germline V gene (reference sequence). V was trimmed by 0 bases and J by 12 bases, leaving 15 bases between them.

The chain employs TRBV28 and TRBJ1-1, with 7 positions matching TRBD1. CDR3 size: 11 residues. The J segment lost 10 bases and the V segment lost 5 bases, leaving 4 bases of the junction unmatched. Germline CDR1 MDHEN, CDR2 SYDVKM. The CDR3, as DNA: TGTGCCAGCAGTAGACAGGGTCGAGCTTTCTTT. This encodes CASSRQGRAFF.

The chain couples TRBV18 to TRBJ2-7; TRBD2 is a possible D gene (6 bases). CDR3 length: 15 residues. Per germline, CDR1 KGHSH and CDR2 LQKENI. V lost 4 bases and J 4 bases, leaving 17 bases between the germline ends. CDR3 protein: CASSLTGAGRYEQYF. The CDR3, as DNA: TGTGCCAGCTCACTCACCGGGGCAGGGAGGTACGAGCAGTACTTC. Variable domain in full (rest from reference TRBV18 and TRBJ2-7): NAGVMQNPRHLVRRRGQEARLRCSPMKGHSHVYWYRQLPEEGLKFMVYLQKENIIDESGMPKERFSAEFPKEGPSILRIQQVVRGDSAAYFCASSLTGAGRYEQYFGPGTRLTVT.

The CDR3 DNA sequence: TGTGCCAGCAGCCGGGACAGAAACACCGGGGAGCTGTTTTTT. Protein: CASSRDRNTGELFF. The chain combines TRBV7-2 with TRBJ2-2; 7 bases are a match to TRBD1. This CDR3 is 14 amino acids long. CDR1 SGHTA and CDR2 FQGNSA come from the germline V gene. V lost 5 bases and J lost 2; bases outside the gene matches: 2.

The CDR3 is CASSADRNQETQYF. DNA of the CDR3: TGTGCCAGCAGTGCCGACAGGAACCAAGAGACCCAGTACTTC. The chain recombines TRBV2 with TRBJ2-5; D perhaps matches TRBD1 (6 bases). Germline CDR1 reads SNHLY; CDR2 reads FYNNEI. V was cut by 4 bases and J by 0 bases, with 9 bases left in between. There are 14 residues in the CDR3.

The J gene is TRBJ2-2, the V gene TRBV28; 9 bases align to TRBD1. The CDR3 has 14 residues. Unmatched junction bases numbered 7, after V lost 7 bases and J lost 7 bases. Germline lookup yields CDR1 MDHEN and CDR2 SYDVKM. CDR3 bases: TGTGCCAGCATCAGGGACAGGGCTGGCGGGGAGCTGTTTTTT. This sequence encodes CASIRDRAGGELFF.

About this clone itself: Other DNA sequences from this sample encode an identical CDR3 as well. As DNA, the CDR3 is TGTGCCAGCAGCAGAGACAGGTTCTCCTACGAGCAGTACTTC. Amino acids: CASSRDRFSYEQYF. V is TRBV7-2 and J is TRBJ2-7, with TRBD1 as a possible D gene (6 bases). Looked up from germline, CDR1 is SGHTA and CDR2 is FQGNSA. V lost 5 bases and J lost 0, with 11 bases in between. This CDR3 is 14 amino acids long.

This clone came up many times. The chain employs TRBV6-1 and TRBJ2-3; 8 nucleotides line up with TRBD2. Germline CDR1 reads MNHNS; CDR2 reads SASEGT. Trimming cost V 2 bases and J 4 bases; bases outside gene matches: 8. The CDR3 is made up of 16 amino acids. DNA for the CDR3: TGTGCCAGCAGTGAACGGGAGGGCTCTGGGGCAGATACGCAGTATTTT. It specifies CASSEREGSGADTQYF.

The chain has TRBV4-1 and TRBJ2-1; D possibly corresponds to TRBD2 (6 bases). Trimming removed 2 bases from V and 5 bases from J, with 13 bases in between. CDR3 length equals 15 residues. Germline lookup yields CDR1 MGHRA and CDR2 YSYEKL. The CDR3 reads CASSQSWRADNEQFF. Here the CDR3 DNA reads TGCGCCAGCAGCCAATCCTGGAGGGCGGACAATGAGCAGTTCTTC.